One sample yielded the 27 T cell receptor beta chains listed below, sequenced in a study of CD8+CD57+ T cells in acquired aplastic anemia. The template for TCR beta VDJ and CDR3 sequence profiling was genomic DNA. TCRdb passed the reads through MiXCR, listing each CDR3 protein once. The sample holds approximately 130,000 distinct CDR3 sequences, around two fifths seen once. The source material was sorted CD4+, CD8+, or CD8+CD57+ T cells (not recorded which) from PBMCs. Receptors were obtained from a human donor in good health, serving as a control.

V gene TRBV27 combines with J gene TRBJ2-5; either TRBD1 or TRBD2 may fit D (7 bases each). Germline assignment: CDR1 MNHEY and CDR2 SMNVEV (reference sequence). Trimming removed 2 bases at V and 6 bases at J, with 19 bases between. CDR3 length: 16 amino acids. CDR3: CASSLIAAGGAKTQYF. CDR3 nucleotides: TGTGCCAGCAGTTTAATTGCGGCAGGGGGGGCCAAGACCCAGTACTTC.

This clonotype was seen at least ten times. The chain has TRBV7-2 and TRBJ1-2; 12 bases map to TRBD1. The CDR3 is 15 residues long. Germline V gives CDR1 SGHTA, CDR2 FQGNSA. With 5 bases clipped from V and 8 bases from J, the junction kept 9 bases outside the gene matches. CDR3 nucleotide sequence: TGTGCCAGCAGCCTCCGAGCCGGGACAGGGGGCGGCTACACCTTC. It is translated as CASSLRAGTGGGYTF.

This clonotype was counted a single time. V is TRBV2 and J is TRBJ2-7; TRBD2 matches at 9 bases. Germline lookup yields CDR1 SNHLY and CDR2 FYNNEI. J gave up 2 bases and V 4 bases, and 21 bases lay outside the gene matches. The CDR3 loop spans 20 amino acids. CDR3 DNA sequence: TGTGCCAGCAGTGGTACCCTGGGACAGCGGGAGGCCTTTTTTCCCTACGAGCAGTACTTC. Encoded protein: CASSGTLGQREAFFPYEQYF.

The chain couples TRBV2 to TRBJ1-4, with a possible D match to TRBD1 (6 bases). Germline V gene data show CDR1 as SNHLY and CDR2 as FYNNEI. This CDR3 is 15 amino acids long. The germline V and J ends were trimmed by 6 bases and 4 bases, with 15 bases remaining between them. CDR3 residues: CASRPRTDFNEKLFF. CDR3 in DNA: TGTGCCAGCAGGCCCAGGACAGATTTTAATGAAAAACTGTTTTTT.

The rearrangement uses TRBV5-6 and TRBJ2-3, with 8 nucleotides matching TRBD2. Germline values: CDR1 SGHDT, CDR2 YYEEEE. The V and J ends lost 1 base and 1 base, in that order; junction bases with no gene match: 5. There are 16 residues in the CDR3. DNA for the CDR3: TGTGCCAGCAGCTTGCTCGGGCGGGGGGGCACAGATACGCAGTATTTT. It encodes CASSLLGRGGTDTQYF.

On this clonotype: A read error is possible here, since a much larger clone lies one base away. In DNA form, the CDR3 reads TGCGCCAGCAGCTCCGGGACACCCTATGGCTGCACCTTC. This gives the protein CASSSGTPYGCTF. V gene TRBV5-1 combines with J gene TRBJ1-2, with D perhaps matching TRBD1 (6 bases). CDR1 and CDR2 from the germline V gene are SGHRS and YFSETQ. CDR3 size: 13 residues.

Of note for this clonotype: A much larger clone differs from this one at a single base, so this may be a read error. The V and J genes are TRBV6-1 and TRBJ1-2; possibly TRBD1 for D (5 bases). Germline V gene sequence: CDR1 MNHNS, CDR2 SASEGT. V was shortened by 6 bases and J by 2 bases, with 13 bases between the two germline ends. The CDR3 is 14 residues long. The CDR3: CASSRQRRNYGYTF. Written as DNA, the CDR3 is TGTGCCAGCAGCCGACAGAGGAGGAACTATGGCTACACCTTC.

V usage is TRBV24-1 and J usage is TRBJ2-7; D may be TRBD1 (5 bases). V lost 5 bases to trimming and J lost 2 bases, with 15 bases between them. The CDR3 contains 15 residues. Per the germline V gene, CDR1 is KGHDR and CDR2 is SFDVKD. The CDR3 protein is CATSGSRQRPYEQYF. CDR3 nucleotide sequence: TGTGCCACCAGTGGTTCGAGACAGAGACCCTACGAGCAGTACTTC.

As concerns this clonotype: This could be a read error, since a much larger clone is one nucleotide away. J is TRBJ2-5 and V is TRBV27; perhaps TRBD1 as D (5 bases). Per the germline V gene, CDR1 is MNHEY and CDR2 is SMNVEV (reference sequence). V dropped 4 bases and J dropped 5 bases, with 11 bases sitting between them. The CDR3 runs to 13 residues. DNA of the CDR3: TGTGCCAGCAGTTCTCCAAACAGGGAGACCCAGTACTTC. As protein: CASSSPNRETQYF.

The CDR3 is CATSDFLAGETQYF. The CDR3 DNA is TGTGCCACCAGTGATTTCCTAGCGGGCGAGACCCAGTACTTC. The V gene is TRBV24-1, the J gene TRBJ2-5, with 8 positions matching TRBD2. Trimming took 1 base from V and 5 from J; bases not matched to a gene: 2. The germline V gene encodes CDR1 KGHDR and CDR2 SFDVKD. The CDR3 covers 14 residues.

The chain recombines TRBV14 with TRBJ2-7; D is unresolved. This CDR3 has 11 amino acids. Deletions cut 3 bases from V and 5 bases from J, with 5 bases between. Germline V gives CDR1 SGHDN, CDR2 FVKESK. CDR3 nucleotides: TGTGCCAGCAGCCATGGCCACGAGCAGTACTTC. This codes for CASSHGHEQYF.

V usage is TRBV6-1 and J usage is TRBJ1-1; possibly TRBD1 for D (5 bases). Trimming cost V 8 bases and J 4 bases, with 14 bases left between them. The CDR3 loop spans 13 amino acids. From germline, CDR1 is MNHNS and CDR2 SASEGT. The chain's CDR3 is CASLRQTSTEAFF. CDR3 in DNA: TGTGCCAGCCTACGACAGACCTCCACTGAAGCTTTCTTT.

This clonotype was detected ten times or more. The chain combines TRBV5-4 with TRBJ1-6, with D possibly being TRBD1 (5 bases). V was cut by 2 bases and J by 14 bases, with 17 bases left in between. The CDR3 is 14 residues long. The germline V gene has CDR1 SGHNT and CDR2 YYREEE (reference sequence). CDR3 DNA: TGTGCCAGCAGCTTAGACCAGGGCCTATCGGCCCTCCACTTT. Amino acid sequence: CASSLDQGLSALHF.

This sequence joins TRBV2 and TRBJ2-5; no reliable D call. Germline V CDR1 and CDR2: SNHLY, FYNNEI. The V end was cut by 3 bases, the J end by 4 bases, with 9 bases between. The CDR3 is 13 residues long. The CDR3 nucleotides are TGTGCCAGCAGTGATTCGTTCCTAGAGACCCAGTACTTC. Its translation: CASSDSFLETQYF.

This clonotype occurred many times. The chain couples TRBV12-3 or TRBV12-4 to TRBJ1-5; D may be TRBD1 (5 bases). The CDR3 covers 13 residues. V lost 5 bases, J lost 6 bases, and 11 bases lay in between. The CDR3 is CASSPNRFQPQHF. CDR3 coding DNA: TGTGCCAGCAGTCCCAACAGGTTTCAGCCCCAGCATTTT.

This clonotype was recorded at least ten times. J is TRBJ1-6 and V is TRBV11-2, with 7 bases fitting TRBD1. Trimming cost V 6 bases and J 11 bases; bases outside gene matches: 13. CDR3 length equals 15 residues. Looked up from germline, CDR1 is SGHAT and CDR2 is FQNNGV. The CDR3 sequence: CASRANRGPHPPLHF. CDR3 nucleotides: TGTGCCAGCAGGGCGAACAGGGGTCCCCATCCACCCCTCCACTTT.

Regarding this clonotype: Possible read error: a much larger clone is one base away. The genes are TRBV14 and TRBJ1-3; possible D gene TRBD1, 5 bases. The CDR3 is 16 residues long. The germline V gene encodes CDR1 SGHDN and CDR2 FVKESK. CDR3 sequence: CASSHGTPDTGNTIHF. CDR3 in DNA: TGTGCCAGCAGTCACGGGACCCCAGACACTGGAAACACCATACATTTT.

There are many counts of this clonotype. The V gene is TRBV5-1, the J gene TRBJ1-1; D uncertain. V lost 5 bases and J 0 bases, leaving 14 bases between the germline ends. Germline CDR1 and CDR2: SGHRS and YFSETQ. This CDR3 is built from 15 residues. CDR3 in DNA: TGCGCCAGCAGTTGGGCGGCCACCATGAACACTGAAGCTTTCTTT. Amino acid sequence: CASSWAATMNTEAFF.

This rearrangement joins TRBV5-1 to TRBJ2-3; 7 bases agree with TRBD2. The CDR3 is 15 residues long. Germline CDR1 reads SGHRS; CDR2 reads YFSETQ. The J segment lost 0 bases and the V segment lost 4 bases, leaving 5 bases of the junction unmatched. In DNA form, the CDR3 reads TGCGCCAGCAGCCGGAGCGGGACCAGCACAGATACGCAGTATTTT. This sequence encodes CASSRSGTSTDTQYF.

Only a few counts were recorded for this clonotype. The chain carries TRBV2 and TRBJ1-2; D ambiguous. V lost 2 bases to trimming and J lost 12 bases, with 16 bases between them. This CDR3 has 13 residues. Germline V lookup: CDR1 SNHLY, CDR2 FYNNEI. The CDR3 reads CASSEFSTAGNTF. In DNA, the CDR3 is TGTGCCAGCAGTGAATTTAGTACGGCTGGAAACACCTTC.

This clonotype has a count of ten or more. The V call is TRBV15, the J call TRBJ1-1, with unresolved D. The CDR3 runs 16 residues. V was shortened by 1 base and J by 3 bases, with 15 bases between the two germline ends. The V gene's germline CDR1 is LNHNV and CDR2 YYDKDF (reference sequence). The CDR3 nucleotides read TGTGCCACCAGCAGAGGACATTTCCGGCTGGACACTGAAGCTTTCTTT. Translating gives CATSRGHFRLDTEAFF.

The chain uses TRBV20-1 and TRBJ2-2; TRBD2 is a possible D gene (6 bases). The V gene lost 3 bases and the J gene lost 2 bases, with 10 bases spanning the gap. This CDR3 has 14 amino acids. The germline CDR1 and CDR2 sequences are DFQATT and SNEGSKA (reference sequence). This CDR3 is CSASHGGNTGELFF. Written as DNA, the CDR3 is TGCAGTGCTAGTCACGGGGGTAACACCGGGGAGCTGTTTTTT.

This clonotype has more than one count but fewer than ten. The chain combines TRBV5-4 with TRBJ2-1; D ambiguous. Trimming took off 1 base at V and 0 bases at J, with 11 bases between the two ends. The CDR3 is 16 residues long. The germline CDR1 and CDR2 sequences are SGHNT and YYREEE (reference sequence). The CDR3 loop is CASSLQLPSSYNEQFF. CDR3 nucleotide sequence: TGTGCCAGCAGCTTGCAACTACCCAGCTCCTACAATGAGCAGTTCTTC.

J is TRBJ1-4 and V is TRBV7-6; D gene ambiguous. The CDR3 has 15 amino acids. CDR1 SGHVS and CDR2 FNYEAQ come from the germline V gene. V lost 0 bases, J lost 7 bases, and 12 bases lay in between. In DNA, the CDR3 is TGTGCCAGCAGCTTAGCCGTCGGGAAGACTGAAAAACTGTTTTTT. It translates to CASSLAVGKTEKLFF.

Many counts were recorded for this clonotype. The rearrangement joins TRBV5-1 to TRBJ2-2; no clear D gene. Per germline, CDR1 SGHRS and CDR2 YFSETQ. This CDR3 has 13 amino acids. V lost 0 bases and J lost 5, with 5 bases in between. For the CDR3, the DNA is TGCGCCAGCAGCTTGGAATTGACCGGGGAGCTGTTTTTT. Translating it yields CASSLELTGELFF.

V gene TRBV29-1 combines with J gene TRBJ2-7; tentative D call: TRBD2 (5 bases). Trimming removed 6 bases at V and 6 bases at J, with 12 bases between. Germline CDR1 reads SQVTM; CDR2 reads ANQGSEA. The CDR3 spans 11 residues. The CDR3 reads CSVRGRREQYF. The CDR3 nucleotides read TGCAGCGTCCGAGGGCGTCGCGAGCAGTACTTC.

A remark on this clonotype: One base away lies a much larger clone, so this may be a sequencing read error. The chain carries TRBV11-1 and TRBJ2-3, with D perhaps TRBD1 or TRBD2 (5 bases each). V was trimmed by 7 bases and J by 4 bases, leaving 21 bases between them. Germline lookup yields CDR1 SGHAT and CDR2 FQDESV (reference sequence). CDR3 length: 16 residues. CDR3 protein: CASNSGGGGGADTQYF. Here the CDR3 DNA reads TGTGCCAGCAACTCTGGTGGCGGTGGGGGTGCAGATACGCAGTATTTT.